This T cell receptor (beta chain) is from a study of blood T cell repertoires in COVID-19. Looking at the study overall: The samples span acute and convalescent COVID-19 from the United States, Italy and Spain.

Profiled with immunoSEQ multiplex PCR; TCRdb holds only in-frame clones, not every one. The sample records about 180,000 clones, 85% being singletons. Seattle's cohort entered during active infection and was followed longitudinally. V lost 10 bases to trimming and J lost 3 bases, with 13 bases between them. CDR1 and CDR2 (germline): LNHDA, SQIVND (reference sequence). The CDR3 loop spans 13 amino acids. V is TRBV19 and J is TRBJ1-5; tentatively, D is TRBD1 (6 bases). The sequencing input was peripheral blood. The TCR was taken from a person between 65 and 79 years old with COVID-19, enrolled during active disease. This CDR3 reads CATGQTLNQPQHF. As DNA, the CDR3 is TGTGCCACCGGACAGACTCTCAATCAGCCCCAGCATTTT.